A single sample is the source of the 25 T cell receptor beta chains below, sequenced in a study of T cell responses to AZD1222 COVID-19 vaccine. Using immunoSEQ multiplex PCR, the repertoire was profiled, and TCRdb retains in-frame clones only, with some absent. The sample lists about 130,000 clones; approximately 90% were seen once. Sequencing was performed on peripheral blood, taken on day 0 of AZD1222 vaccination. These TCRs come from an adult in good health.

The chain carries TRBV4-2 and TRBJ2-3, with 10 bases that match TRBD2. V was clipped by 2 bases and J by 2 bases; unmatched bases: 7. Looked up from germline, CDR1 is LGHNA and CDR2 is YNFKEQ. This CDR3 spans 17 amino acids. The DNA for the CDR3 is TGTGCCAGCAGCCAAAGTTTAGCGGGGGGCTTCACAGATACGCAGTATTTT. As protein: CASSQSLAGGFTDTQYF.

V is TRBV3-1 (or the pseudogene TRBV3-2) and J is TRBJ1-1; TRBD1 aligns across 9 bases. Germline V gene lookup returns CDR1 LGHDT and CDR2 YNNKEL (reference sequence). Losses at the gene ends were 3 bases for V and 1 base for J; bases not matched to a gene: 3. The CDR3 consists of 15 residues. The CDR3 loop is CASSQPGQGNTEAFF. CDR3 nucleotide sequence: TGTGCCAGCAGCCAGCCGGGACAGGGGAACACTGAAGCTTTCTTT.

CDR3 nucleotide sequence: TGTGCCAGCAGCGTAGGAGACGGCTCCTACGAGCAGTACTTC. This translates into CASSVGDGSYEQYF. The V gene is TRBV9, the J gene TRBJ2-7; D is undetermined. The CDR3 covers 14 residues. Trimming removed 0 bases from V and 0 bases from J, with 7 bases in between. CDR1 and CDR2 from the germline V gene are SGDLS and YYNGEE. The full variable domain, with the rest looked up from reference TRBV9 and TRBJ2-7, is DSGVTQTPKHLITATGQRVTLRCSPRSGDLSVYWYQQSLDQGLQFLIQYYNGEERAKGNILERFSAQQFPDLHSELNLSSLELGDSALYFCASSVGDGSYEQYFGPGTRLTVT.

V and J are TRBV6-5 and TRBJ1-2; D is perhaps TRBD1 (5 bases). Germline CDR1 MNHEY, CDR2 SVGAGI. Trimming stripped 7 bases from V and 5 bases from J, with 20 bases between. The CDR3 is 15 amino acids. CDR3 sequence reads: CASKDFGGTTYGYTF. For the CDR3, the DNA is TGTGCCAGCAAGGACTTTGGAGGGACCACGTATGGCTACACCTTC.

V and J are TRBV30 and TRBJ1-5; D gene unclear. Per germline, CDR1 GTSNPN and CDR2 SVGIG (reference sequence). Between the trimmed V and J ends, which lost 0 bases and 5 bases, there was a span of 14 bases. This CDR3 has 15 amino acids. CDR3: CAWSVFGQAYQPQHF. CDR3 nucleotide sequence: TGTGCCTGGAGTGTATTTGGGCAGGCCTATCAGCCCCAGCATTTT.

The rearrangement links TRBV28 to TRBJ1-1, with a tentative D call TRBD1 (5 bases). Germline CDR1 MDHEN, CDR2 SYDVKM. Trimming took off 10 bases at V and 0 bases at J, with 15 bases between the two ends. This CDR3 has 14 residues. DNA of the CDR3: TGTGCCACCGCTGTAGGGGCGGTGAACACTGAAGCTTTCTTT. As protein: CATAVGAVNTEAFF.

The CDR3 is CASSKNRGDEQFF. DNA for the CDR3: TGTGCCAGTAGTAAAAACAGGGGGGATGAGCAGTTCTTC. The chain joins TRBV19 to TRBJ2-1; 8 nucleotides align to TRBD1. The trim removed 4 bases at V and 8 bases at J, leaving 4 bases unmatched. The CDR3 has 13 residues. In germline, CDR1 is LNHDA, CDR2 SQIVND (reference sequence).

The chain has TRBV9 and TRBJ1-4, with D uncertain. The germline V and J ends were trimmed by 0 bases and 4 bases, with 10 bases remaining between them. The length of the CDR3 is 15 residues. CDR1 is SGDLS, CDR2 YYNGEE, per germline. CDR3 loop: CASSVGWQFNEKLFF. The CDR3 coding sequence is TGTGCCAGCAGCGTAGGGTGGCAGTTTAATGAAAAACTGTTTTTT.

The V call is TRBV5-4, the J call TRBJ2-7; tentatively, D is TRBD1 (5 bases). CDR3 length: 13 amino acids. The V end was cut by 2 bases, the J end by 2 bases, with 8 bases between. Germline V CDR1 and CDR2: SGHNT, YYREEE (reference sequence). The CDR3: CASSFEGAYEQYF. CDR3 DNA: TGTGCCAGCAGCTTCGAAGGGGCCTACGAGCAGTACTTC.

The chain combines TRBV5-4 with TRBJ1-2; 10 bases agree with TRBD1. This CDR3 is built from 14 residues. With V trimmed by 4 bases and J by 7 bases, 7 bases remained unmatched. Per the germline V gene, CDR1 is SGHNT and CDR2 is YYREEE (reference sequence). This chain's CDR3 is CASSPEGQGPGYTF. The CDR3 DNA reads as TGTGCCAGCAGCCCGGAGGGACAGGGGCCTGGCTACACCTTC.

The V call is TRBV19, the J call TRBJ1-2; TRBD1 aligns across 11 bases. CDR1 and CDR2 (germline): LNHDA, SQIVND (reference sequence). V dropped 5 bases and J dropped 8; count of bases not matched to a gene: 10. This CDR3 region has 15 residues. CDR3 DNA: TGTGCCAGTAGTGATAGGACAGGGGGCTGGAGAGGCTACACCTTC. Amino acids: CASSDRTGGWRGYTF.

This clone has more than one count but fewer than ten. The chain links TRBV10-3 to TRBJ1-2; no clear D. The CDR3 extends over 14 amino acids. CDR1 ENHRY and CDR2 SYGVKD come from the germline V gene. V lost 0 bases and J lost 2, with 7 bases in between. CDR3 DNA: TGTGCCATCAGTGAGTCTGAAGTAAACTATGGCTACACCTTC. Residues: CAISESEVNYGYTF.

The chain employs TRBV30 and TRBJ2-5, with D perhaps TRBD2 (7 bases). This CDR3 has 15 residues. Germline V gene lookup returns CDR1 GTSNPN and CDR2 SVGIG (reference sequence). The V end was cut by 0 bases, the J end by 2 bases, with 13 bases between. CDR3 sequence reads: CAWSVEGGRQETQYF. For the CDR3, the DNA is TGTGCCTGGAGTGTCGAGGGGGGGCGGCAAGAGACCCAGTACTTC.

The V gene is TRBV7-2, the J gene TRBJ1-6; 8 nucleotides agree with TRBD1. V gave up 4 bases and J gave up 16 bases; unmatched junction bases: 6. In germline, CDR1 is SGHTA, CDR2 FQGNSA. There are 12 residues in the CDR3. CDR3 amino acids: CASSSSGQDLHF. CDR3 coding DNA: TGTGCCAGCAGCTCATCGGGACAGGATCTCCACTTT.

This clone came up a few times. V and J are TRBV28 and TRBJ1-5; D not certain. V lost 6 bases, J lost 5 bases, and 8 bases lay in between. Germline V CDR1 and CDR2: MDHEN, SYDVKM. This CDR3 has 12 amino acids. The DNA for the CDR3 is TGTGCCAGCAGCCACGCAGATCAGCCCCAGCATTTT. Translation: CASSHADQPQHF.

The rearrangement joins TRBV2 to TRBJ2-7, with 7 bases lining up with TRBD2. The CDR3 totals 14 residues. CDR1 is SNHLY, CDR2 FYNNEI, per germline. The trim removed 6 bases at V and 6 bases at J, leaving 11 bases unmatched. The CDR3 nucleotides read TGTGCCAGCAGCGCGGACGGAGTAGCGGGCGAGCAGTACTTC. It specifies CASSADGVAGEQYF.

V is TRBV2 and J is TRBJ2-1; 9 bases align to TRBD1. The V and J ends lost 8 bases and 6 bases, in that order; junction bases with no gene match: 8. The CDR3 is made up of 14 amino acids. CDR1 is SNHLY, CDR2 FYNNEI, per germline. CDR3 sequence: CASGARTGVNEQFF. The CDR3 DNA is TGTGCCAGCGGGGCGAGGACAGGGGTCAATGAGCAGTTCTTC.

This clone came up once. The rearrangement links TRBV11-2 to TRBJ2-1; TRBD2 aligns across 7 bases. The length of the CDR3 is 16 residues. Per germline, CDR1 SGHAT and CDR2 FQNNGV. V was pared by 6 bases and J by 0 bases, with 8 bases of the junction left unmatched. Here the CDR3 DNA reads TGTGCCAGCAGTTACTTTTCGGGGGGCTCCTACAATGAGCAGTTCTTC. This encodes CASSYFSGGSYNEQFF.

The chain recombines TRBV6-5 with TRBJ2-7, with 8 bases matching TRBD1. Losses at the gene ends were 5 bases for V and 4 bases for J; bases not matched to a gene: 4. The CDR3 has 13 residues. From germline, CDR1 is MNHEY and CDR2 SVGAGI. The CDR3 is CASSMDREYEQYF. CDR3 sequence (DNA): TGTGCCAGCAGTATGGACAGGGAGTACGAGCAGTACTTC.

V gene TRBV19 combines with J gene TRBJ1-1; D is possibly TRBD1 (5 bases). V was cut by 3 bases and J by 1 base, with 6 bases left in between. Germline CDR1 and CDR2: LNHDA and SQIVND (reference sequence). This CDR3 contains 13 residues. The CDR3 spells CASSIQGNTEAFF. As DNA, the CDR3 is TGTGCCAGTAGTATCCAGGGGAACACTGAAGCTTTCTTT.

The CDR3 here is CASSSGTSGGVSGANVLTF. CDR3 coding DNA: TGTGCCAGCAGCTCTGGGACTAGCGGGGGAGTATCTGGGGCCAACGTCCTGACTTTC. The chain recombines TRBV7-8 with TRBJ2-6, with TRBD2 matching 14 bases. The CDR3 covers 19 residues. The V gene end was trimmed by 4 bases and the J gene end by 1 base; junction bases not matched to a gene: 6. Germline-derived CDR1 and CDR2 are SGHVS and FQNEAQ.

The J gene is TRBJ1-5, the V gene TRBV6-6; TRBD1 is a possible D gene (5 bases). CDR1 and CDR2 (germline): MNHNY, SVGAGI (reference sequence). Trimming took 2 bases from V and 2 from J, leaving 7 bases between them. The CDR3 consists of 14 residues. Written as DNA, the CDR3 is TGTGCCAGCAGTTACCTAGGGGGCAATCAGCCCCAGCATTTT. This sequence encodes CASSYLGGNQPQHF.

This sequence joins TRBV14 and TRBJ1-6, with 9 bases aligning to TRBD1. This CDR3 comprises 15 residues. J was trimmed by 10 bases and V by 4 bases; bases with no gene match: 8. The germline CDR1 and CDR2 sequences are SGHDN and FVKESK. This CDR3 reads CASSPRTGEGSPLHF. The CDR3 DNA reads TGTGCCAGCAGCCCCCGGACAGGGGAGGGATCACCCCTCCACTTT.

The rearrangement links TRBV28 to TRBJ1-2, with D maybe TRBD1 (6 bases). Per the germline V gene, CDR1 is MDHEN and CDR2 is SYDVKM. Trimming pared 2 bases from V and 4 bases from J, leaving 8 bases between. The CDR3 is made up of 13 amino acids. The CDR3 here is CASSLGTTYGYTF. The CDR3 bases are TGTGCCAGCAGTTTAGGGACAACCTATGGCTACACCTTC.

The sample holds a few counts of this clone. The chain combines TRBV30 with TRBJ2-2; 9 nucleotides line up with TRBD1. The CDR3 contains 12 residues. The junction had 4 bases not matched to a gene; V was cut back by 5 bases and J by 9 bases. CDR1 and CDR2 from the germline V gene are GTSNPN and SVGIG (reference sequence). CDR3 sequence (DNA): TGTGCCTGGGACAGGGGGGCCCGGGAGCTGTTTTTT. It specifies CAWDRGARELFF.